A selection of T cell receptor beta chains follows, all from one sample in a study of cytomegalovirus exposure and HLA in healthy donors. TCRdb's table, derived via immunoSEQ multiplex PCR, lists solely in-frame clones and lacks some. The sample records about 240,000 clones, roughly 86% being singletons. Source material: PBMCs. Every receptor here comes from a woman aged 25 to 39 in good health and CMV-seropositive. The CDR3 runs from the conserved cysteine through the conserved F or W. A D gene is named only where the DNA matches it firmly. A row's size may be missing; if present it is once, few, many or a size class.

cdr3_aa,cdr3_nt,clone_size,v_call,d_call,j_call
CAWSVRRVDEKLFF,TGTGCCTGGAGTGTACGCAGGGTAGACGAAAAACTGTTTTTT,-,TRBV30,-,TRBJ1-4
CASSRSGGYEQYF,TGTGCCAGCAGTCGTTCGGGGGGCTACGAGCAGTACTTC,-,TRBV5-6,TRBD2,TRBJ2-7
CASSPPGTGYNEQFF,TGTGCCAGCAGCCCACCGGGGACAGGGTACAATGAGCAGTTCTTC,-,TRBV7-3,TRBD1,TRBJ2-1
CASSFYRVDYGYTF,TGTGCCAGCAGCTTCTACAGGGTGGACTATGGCTACACCTTC,few,TRBV5-6,-,TRBJ1-2
CSARNTEAFF,TGCAGTGCGAGGAACACTGAAGCTTTCTTT,-,TRBV20-1,-,TRBJ1-1
CASRVAGGPYNEQFF,TGTGCCAGCAGGGTCGCAGGGGGGCCTTACAATGAGCAGTTCTTC,-,TRBV6-5,-,TRBJ2-1
CASSLTKEGLYEQYF,TGTGCCAGCAGTCTAACCAAGGAGGGGCTGTACGAGCAGTACTTC,-,TRBV9,-,TRBJ2-7
CASSQDLREAFF,TGCGCCAGCAGCCAAGATCTCAGGGAAGCTTTCTTT,-,TRBV4-1,-,TRBJ1-1
CASSSTPGDNNEQFF,TGTGCCAGCAGTTCCACCCCAGGGGACAACAATGAGCAGTTCTTC,-,TRBV6-5,-,TRBJ2-1
CASSDRTGGVYTF,TGTGCCAGCAGCGACCGGACAGGGGGCGTCTACACCTTC,-,TRBV7-6,TRBD1,TRBJ1-2
CAAQSPGAYEQYF,TGTGCCGCACAATCTCCGGGTGCCTACGAGCAGTACTTC,-,TRBV6-5,-,TRBJ2-7
CASSETGGSYNEQFF,TGTGCCAGCAGTGAGACAGGGGGCTCCTACAATGAGCAGTTCTTC,-,TRBV6-1,TRBD1,TRBJ2-1
CASSGQLNQPQHF,TGTGCCAGCTCGGGACAGCTCAATCAGCCCCAGCATTTT,-,TRBV5-8,TRBD1,TRBJ1-5
CASSGRGRTEAFF,TGTGCCAGCAGTGGCCGCGGAAGGACTGAAGCTTTCTTT,-,TRBV6-7,-,TRBJ1-1
CASSLDLAGQPAYEQYF,TGTGCCAGCAGCTTAGATCTAGCAGGCCAGCCCGCCTACGAGCAGTACTTC,-,TRBV11-2,-,TRBJ2-7
CAWRPTGYNQPQHF,TGTGCCTGGAGACCTACAGGGTACAATCAGCCCCAGCATTTT,-,TRBV30,-,TRBJ1-5
CASSGDREYFGRQYF,TGTGCCAGCAGTGGGGACAGGGAATATTTTGGGCGGCAGTACTTC,-,TRBV27,TRBD1,TRBJ2-7
CASSQTGNTEAFF,TGTGCCAGCTCGCAGACAGGAAACACTGAAGCTTTCTTT,-,TRBV18,-,TRBJ1-1
CASSWDRANEKLFF,TGTGCCAGCAGCTGGGACAGAGCTAATGAAAAACTGTTTTTT,-,TRBV5-8,TRBD1,TRBJ1-4
CASSGGPSSYNEQFF,TGCGCCAGCAGTGGTGGTCCTAGCTCCTACAATGAGCAGTTCTTC,-,TRBV10-2,-,TRBJ2-1
CASSLQDRGKGNEQFF,TGTGCCAGCAGTTTACAGGACAGGGGAAAGGGGAATGAGCAGTTCTTC,-,TRBV27,TRBD1,TRBJ2-1
CASSHGQGAEKLFF,TGTGCCAGCAGCCACGGACAGGGCGCCGAAAAACTGTTTTTT,few,TRBV5-6,TRBD1,TRBJ1-4
CATSRGDYSYEQYF,TGTGCCACCAGCAGAGGCGACTACTCCTACGAGCAGTACTTC,-,TRBV15,-,TRBJ2-7
CASSQDDAGEAGGELFF,TGCGCCAGCAGCCAAGATGACGCGGGAGAGGCCGGCGGGGAGCTGTTTTTT,-,TRBV4-1,TRBD2,TRBJ2-2
CASSQDRLGWRFWFF,TGTGCCAGCAGCCAAGATCGACTAGGTTGGCGCTTCTGGTTCTTC,-,TRBV4-2,-,TRBJ2-1
CSVRTGGFNSYNEQFF,TGCAGCGTTCGGACAGGGGGCTTTAACTCCTACAATGAGCAGTTCTTC,-,TRBV29-1,TRBD1,TRBJ2-1
CASSGGLAAWYNEQFF,TGTGCCAGCAGTGGAGGACTAGCGGCATGGTACAATGAGCAGTTCTTC,-,TRBV6-1,TRBD2,TRBJ2-1
CASSVTENTEAFF,TGTGCCAGCAGCGTGACAGAGAACACTGAAGCTTTCTTT,-,TRBV13,-,TRBJ1-1
CASSGAGTGELFF,TGTGCCAGCAGTGGGGCCGGAACCGGGGAGCTGTTTTTT,-,TRBV25-1,-,TRBJ2-2
CASSPGQGSYNEQFF,TGTGCCAGCTCACCGGGACAGGGATCCTACAATGAGCAGTTCTTC,few,TRBV18,TRBD1,TRBJ2-1
CASSFRNQPQHF,TGTGCCAGCAGCTTCAGGAATCAGCCCCAGCATTTT,-,TRBV7-9,-,TRBJ1-5
CASGSGLDSYEQYF,TGTGCTAGTGGCTCGGGACTAGATAGCTACGAGCAGTACTTC,-,TRBV12-5,TRBD2,TRBJ2-7
CASRRQGVLYSNQPQHF,TGTGCCAGCAGAAGGCAGGGTGTCCTATATAGCAATCAGCCCCAGCATTTT,-,TRBV27,-,TRBJ1-5
CATHPDRGVYNEQFF,TGTGCCACCCACCCCGACAGGGGAGTCTACAATGAGCAGTTCTTC,-,TRBV10-3,TRBD1,TRBJ2-1
CASSLRSRGLYEQYF,TGCGCCAGCAGCTTGAGGTCCAGGGGGCTATACGAGCAGTACTTC,-,TRBV5-1,TRBD1,TRBJ2-7
CASSTLQGRGWEQYF,TGTGCCAGCAGTACTCTACAAGGGAGGGGGTGGGAGCAGTACTTC,-,TRBV27,-,TRBJ2-7
CAISEPGTSGTSYNEQFF,TGTGCCATCAGTGAGCCTGGGACTAGCGGGACGTCCTACAATGAGCAGTTCTTC,-,TRBV10-3,TRBD2,TRBJ2-1
CAISERDGSDEQYF,TGTGCCATCAGTGAGAGGGACGGGAGCGACGAGCAGTACTTC,-,TRBV10-3,-,TRBJ2-7
CASSQTDRETQYF,TGTGCCAGCAGCCAGACGGACAGGGAGACCCAGTACTTC,-,TRBV7-9,TRBD1,TRBJ2-5
CASSSHYGSDNEQFF,TGCGCCAGCAGCTCCCATTACGGGTCGGACAATGAGCAGTTCTTC,-,TRBV5-1,-,TRBJ2-1
CASRLGLAKYNEQFF,TGTGCCAGTAGGCTGGGACTAGCGAAATACAATGAGCAGTTCTTC,-,TRBV19,TRBD2,TRBJ2-1
CASYWTAYYGYTF,TGTGCCAGCTACTGGACAGCTTACTATGGCTACACCTTC,-,TRBV2,-,TRBJ1-2
CASSRVAKNIQYF,TGTGCCAGCAGCCGGGTGGCCAAAAACATTCAGTACTTC,once,TRBV28,-,TRBJ2-4
CASSMGGERVNTEAFF,TGTGCCAGCTCGATGGGAGGGGAAAGAGTGAACACTGAAGCTTTCTTT,-,TRBV18,-,TRBJ1-1
CAWSPGWTAQAFF,TGTGCCTGGAGCCCCGGTTGGACAGCCCAAGCTTTCTTT,-,TRBV30,-,TRBJ1-1
CARQGKDGELFF,TGTGCTCGACAGGGGAAAGACGGGGAGCTGTTTTTT,-,TRBV30,TRBD1,TRBJ2-2
CASSLSDGTRYEQYF,TGTGCCAGCAGTTTATCAGACGGGACTAGGTACGAGCAGTACTTC,-,TRBV28,TRBD2,TRBJ2-7
CASSQDRGLASFF,TGCGCCAGCAGCCAAGATCGCGGACTAGCGAGTTTCTTC,-,TRBV4-1,TRBD2,TRBJ2-1
CASSEADRANVEAFF,TGTGCCAGCAGTGAAGCCGACAGGGCTAATGTTGAAGCTTTCTTT,-,TRBV2,TRBD1,TRBJ1-1
CSVVGSSYEQYF,TGCAGCGTTGTAGGGAGCTCCTACGAGCAGTACTTC,-,TRBV29-1,-,TRBJ2-7
CASTPGLGSYEQYF,TGTGCCAGCACTCCGGGACTAGGCTCATACGAGCAGTACTTC,once,TRBV7-8,TRBD2,TRBJ2-7
CSVEVSGRADTQYF,TGCAGCGTTGAGGTTAGCGGGAGAGCCGATACGCAGTATTTT,-,TRBV29-1,TRBD2,TRBJ2-3
CASSPRGPHFVQFF,TGTGCCAGCAGTCCAAGAGGCCCCCACTTTGTGCAGTTCTTC,-,TRBV27,-,TRBJ2-1
CASINSGTGDVQPQHF,TGTGCCAGTATTAATTCCGGGACAGGGGACGTTCAGCCCCAGCATTTT,-,TRBV19,TRBD1,TRBJ1-5